This T cell receptor beta chain was retrieved from a study of blood T cell repertoires in COVID-19. As for the study in general: COVID-19 samples collected from the United States, Italy and Spain covered acute and convalescent phases. PBMCs, B-cell-depleted T cells, or T cells provided the cDNA or gDNA that made up the material.

Generated by immunoSEQ multiplex PCR, the TCRdb table keeps only in-frame clones and is missing some. This sample carries about 270,000 clones, approximately 84% of them seen once, and the ten largest clones take about 1.6%. This CDR3 comprises 16 residues. V lost 6 bases, J lost 0 bases, and 3 bases stayed unmatched. Looked up from germline, CDR1 is SNHLY and CDR2 is FYNNEI. The genes are TRBV2 and TRBJ2-2, with 11 nucleotides matching TRBD2. The material sequenced was peripheral blood. The clonotype comes from a human donor with COVID-19, enrolled during active disease. The donor label of this sample is uncertain. CDR3: CASRTSGTANTGELFF. DNA of the CDR3: TGTGCCAGCAGGACTAGCGGGACCGCGAACACCGGGGAGCTGTTTTTT.